A single sample is the source of the 23 T cell receptor beta chains below, sequenced in a study of cytomegalovirus exposure and HLA in healthy donors listed by TCRdb under 2017. Library method: the immunoSEQ multiplex PCR assay. For the multiplex PCR, a mixture combining 60 forward primers for TCR Vbeta segments and 13 reverse primers for TCR Jbeta segments was used. TCRdb mirrors the immuneACCESS table, restricted to in-frame sequences. Some clones are absent from its copies; in checked studies, under half trace to an unresolved V gene, and the reason for the others is unknown. Recorded for this sample are 150,000 to 200,000 clones; approximately 75% of them occurred a single time. The ten largest clones represent roughly 2.1% of the sample. The sequenced sample was PBMCs. The receptor source for this set is a man over 45 in good health and CMV-seropositive.

This clone occurred a few times. The rearrangement uses TRBV19 and TRBJ1-2; weak D call: TRBD1 (5 bases). The CDR3 is 14 residues long. In germline, CDR1 is LNHDA, CDR2 SQIVND (reference sequence). Trimming removed 3 bases at V and 7 bases at J, with 15 bases between. CDR3: CASSITRAQGGYTF. The CDR3 DNA follows: TGTGCCAGTAGTATCACACGGGCTCAGGGTGGCTACACCTTC.

This clone has only one observation. The rearrangement uses TRBV30 and TRBJ1-5, with TRBD1 matching over 8 bases. The CDR3 spans 14 residues. V lost 2 bases, J lost 11 bases, and 11 bases stayed unmatched. Germline assignment: CDR1 GTSNPN and CDR2 SVGIG (reference sequence). CDR3 loop: CAWSFDRGGVAQHF. The DNA of the CDR3 is TGTGCCTGGAGTTTCGACAGGGGTGGGGTGGCCCAGCATTTT. Variable domain in full (rest from reference TRBV30 and TRBJ1-5): SQTIHQWPATLVQPVGSPLSLECTVEGTSNPNLYWYRQAAGRGLQLLFYSVGIGQISSEVPQNLSASRPQDRQFILSSKKLLLSDSGFYLCAWSFDRGGVAQHFGDGTRLSIL.

CDR3 nucleotide sequence: TGTGCCAGCAGCTGGGACAGGGCTTCTAACTATGGCTACACCTTC. Its translation is CASSWDRASNYGYTF. This chain links TRBV7-2 with TRBJ1-2; 9 nucleotides match TRBD1. V lost 4 bases, J lost 0 bases, and 3 bases stayed unmatched. The length of the CDR3 is 15 residues. Germline V gene sequence: CDR1 SGHTA, CDR2 FQGNSA.

CDR3 residues: CASSTTVQETQYF. CDR3 bases: TGTGCCAGCAGCACGACAGTCCAAGAGACCCAGTACTTC. The rearrangement uses TRBV6-5 and TRBJ2-5, with D perhaps TRBD1 (5 bases). The V and J ends lost 6 bases and 1 base respectively, with 9 bases between them. CDR1 MNHEY and CDR2 SVGAGI come from the germline V gene. The CDR3 spans 13 residues.

Notes on this clone: An end of the junction differs from the germline gene, which may be a read error. The chain employs TRBV7-7 and TRBJ1-3, with 8 bases fitting TRBD1. This CDR3 is 15 amino acids long. CDR1 SSHAT and CDR2 FNYEAQ come from the germline V gene (reference sequence). CDR3 nucleotide sequence: TGTGCTAGCAGCCCCGACAGGGGACCTGGAAACACCATATATTTT. This sequence encodes CASSPDRGPGNTIYF.

The chain employs TRBV6-5 and TRBJ1-6; D is perhaps TRBD1 (5 bases). Trimming cost V 6 bases and J 4 bases, with 13 bases left between them. Germline V CDR1 and CDR2: MNHEY, SVGAGI. This CDR3 is 15 amino acids long. This CDR3 reads CASRGPGRYNSPLHF. The CDR3 region has the DNA TGTGCCAGCAGGGGGCCAGGACGTTATAATTCACCCCTCCACTTT.

The rearrangement uses TRBV2 and TRBJ2-7, with D maybe TRBD1 (6 bases). V was pared by 3 bases and J by 2 bases, with 8 bases between. The CDR3 consists of 13 residues. CDR1 SNHLY and CDR2 FYNNEI come from the germline V gene. In DNA form, the CDR3 reads TGTGCCAGCAGTGATCGGACAGCCTACGAGCAGTACTTC. This sequence encodes CASSDRTAYEQYF. Based on the CDR3 plus reference TRBV2 and TRBJ2-7, the full variable domain is EPEVTQTPSHQVTQMGQEVILRCVPISNHLYFYWYRQILGQKVEFLVSFYNNEISEKSEIFDDQFSVERPDGSNFTLKIRSTKLEDSAMYFCASSDRTAYEQYFGPGTRLTVT.

This clone appeared once. J is TRBJ2-3 and V is TRBV7-2, with 7 bases identical to TRBD1. The germline V gene has CDR1 SGHTA and CDR2 FQGNSA. V shed 5 bases, J shed 1 base, and the junction held 6 bases outside the gene matches. The CDR3 loop spans 15 amino acids. This chain's CDR3 is CASSRQTGGTDTQYF. The CDR3 nucleotides are TGTGCCAGCAGCCGCCAAACAGGGGGCACAGATACGCAGTATTTT.

The rearrangement links TRBV9 to TRBJ1-4, with D possibly TRBD1 on 5 matching bases. From germline, CDR1 is SGDLS and CDR2 YYNGEE. V lost 2 bases and J 10 bases, leaving 9 bases between the germline ends. The CDR3 is 12 residues long. CDR3 nucleotide sequence: TGTGCCAGCAGCGTTAGGGGAAGAAAACTGTTTTTT. It is translated as CASSVRGRKLFF.

This clone has more than one count but fewer than ten. The rearrangement joins TRBV18 to TRBJ2-1; TRBD2 matches 9 bases. The trim removed 3 bases at V and 8 bases at J, leaving 8 bases unmatched. The germline V gene encodes CDR1 KGHSH and CDR2 LQKENI. The CDR3 loop spans 15 amino acids. The CDR3 here is CASSPPGLAFHEQFF. Written as DNA, the CDR3 is TGTGCCAGCTCACCTCCGGGACTAGCATTCCATGAGCAGTTCTTC.

For the CDR3, the DNA is TGTGCCAGCTCACCAGACAACAGTGCTAACTATGGCTACACCTTC. Protein: CASSPDNSANYGYTF. This chain links TRBV18 with TRBJ1-2; D ambiguous. In germline, CDR1 is KGHSH, CDR2 LQKENI. The CDR3 is 15 residues long. V gave up 2 bases and J gave up 0 bases, with 10 bases separating them.

This chain links TRBV7-8 with TRBJ2-1, with 9 bases identical to TRBD1. There are 16 residues in the CDR3. The germline gives CDR1 SGHVS, CDR2 FQNEAQ. V was clipped by 6 bases and J by 7 bases; unmatched bases: 13. CDR3 DNA: TGTGCCAGCAGAACCGTAGTGGGGACAGGGTGGAATGAGCAGTTCTTC. This codes for CASRTVVGTGWNEQFF.

This sequence joins TRBV4-2 and TRBJ1-1, with a possible D match to TRBD1 (6 bases). The V end lost 0 bases, the J end lost 10 bases, and 12 bases lay between the germline ends. The CDR3 loop spans 13 amino acids. The germline V gene encodes CDR1 LGHNA and CDR2 YNFKEQ. CDR3 region: CASSQEVTGRAFF. Written as DNA, the CDR3 is TGTGCCAGCAGCCAAGAAGTGACAGGCCGAGCTTTCTTT.

The genes are TRBV15 and TRBJ2-3; 9 bases match TRBD2. The CDR3 length is 15 residues. V lost 1 base and J lost 3; bases outside the gene matches: 2. The V gene's germline CDR1 is LNHNV and CDR2 YYDKDF (reference sequence). CDR3 sequence reads: CATSRVAGATDTQYF. The CDR3 DNA follows: TGTGCCACCAGCAGAGTAGCGGGGGCGACAGATACGCAGTATTTT.

This rearrangement joins TRBV2 to TRBJ1-1; tentatively, D is TRBD1 (6 bases). The CDR3 length is 13 residues. CDR1 SNHLY and CDR2 FYNNEI come from the germline V gene. The germline V and J ends were trimmed by 8 bases and 8 bases, with 18 bases remaining between them. CDR3 sequence: CASQGGGTPEAFF. The DNA for the CDR3 is TGTGCCAGCCAAGGGGGGGGGACCCCCGAAGCTTTCTTT.

In this sample, this clone turned up a few times. This chain connects TRBV11-3 to TRBJ2-7; 12 bases align to TRBD1. This CDR3 has 15 amino acids. Trimming took 5 bases from V and 1 from J; bases not matched to a gene: 3. In germline, CDR1 is SGHNT, CDR2 YENEEA. The CDR3, as DNA: TGTGCCAGCAGCCCGGGACAGGGGGCTTCCTACGAGCAGTACTTC. It codes for CASSPGQGASYEQYF.

This chain links TRBV4-2 with TRBJ1-1; D is undetermined. The CDR3 extends over 15 amino acids. Germline V CDR1 and CDR2: LGHNA, YNFKEQ. Trimming removed 0 bases at V and 2 bases at J, with 10 bases between. CDR3 sequence: CASSQEHNQNTEAFF. DNA for the CDR3: TGTGCCAGCAGCCAAGAACACAACCAAAACACTGAAGCTTTCTTT.

V and J are TRBV5-1 and TRBJ1-2; 10 nucleotides line up with TRBD1. With V trimmed by 3 bases and J by 4 bases, 6 bases remained unmatched. Per germline, CDR1 SGHRS and CDR2 YFSETQ. There are 15 residues in the CDR3. The CDR3 coding sequence is TGCGCCAGCAGCTGGGGGACAGGGGACAGCTATGGCTACACCTTC. Translation: CASSWGTGDSYGYTF. Together with reference TRBV5-1 and TRBJ1-2, the CDR3 gives the full variable domain: KAGVTQTPRYLIKTRGQQVTLSCSPISGHRSVSWYQQTPGQGLQFLFEYFSETQRNKGNFPGRFSGRQFSNSRSEMNVSTLELGDSALYLCASSWGTGDSYGYTFGSGTRLTVV.

This clone was counted between two and nine times. The CDR3 DNA reads TGTGCCAGCAGCCCCCGCGGGGGAAATGGAAACACCATATATTTT. Amino acid sequence: CASSPRGGNGNTIYF. This rearrangement joins TRBV7-2 to TRBJ1-3; D is perhaps TRBD1 (5 bases). The V gene lost 5 bases and the J gene lost 3 bases, with 14 bases spanning the gap. The CDR3 spans 15 residues. Germline V lookup: CDR1 SGHTA, CDR2 FQGNSA.

The chain is built from TRBV7-3 and TRBJ2-5, with unresolved D. Germline V lookup: CDR1 SGHTA, CDR2 FQGTGA. The V gene lost 1 base and the J gene lost 2 bases, with 8 bases spanning the gap. This CDR3 contains 14 residues. The CDR3 is CASSLNPQQETQYF. CDR3 coding DNA: TGTGCCAGCAGCTTAAATCCCCAACAAGAGACCCAGTACTTC.

This clone has only one observation. V and J are TRBV11-3 and TRBJ2-1, with TRBD2 matching 11 bases. The V and J ends lost 1 base and 5 bases, in that order; junction bases with no gene match: 7. The CDR3 covers 17 residues. The germline gives CDR1 SGHNT, CDR2 YENEEA. CDR3 region: CASSLGPLAGGNNEQFF. The DNA for the CDR3 is TGTGCCAGCAGCTTAGGTCCCCTAGCGGGGGGAAACAATGAGCAGTTCTTC.

The chain joins TRBV11-2 to TRBJ2-3, with 8 positions matching TRBD2. The germline V gene encodes CDR1 SGHAT and CDR2 FQNNGV. This CDR3 has 15 amino acids. Losses at the gene ends were 0 bases for V and 6 bases for J; bases not matched to a gene: 5. The CDR3 nucleotides read TGTGCCAGCAGCTTAGAGGTAGCGGGGTTGGATACGCAGTATTTT. Protein sequence: CASSLEVAGLDTQYF.

The V call is TRBV7-9, the J call TRBJ2-2; 12 positions match TRBD1. The CDR3 sequence is 18 residues long. Germline values: CDR1 SEHNR, CDR2 FQNEAQ (reference sequence). With 3 bases clipped from V and 3 bases from J, the junction kept 8 bases outside the gene matches. The CDR3 region is CASSFRRDRGLYTGELFF. Written as DNA, the CDR3 is TGTGCCAGCAGCTTTCGCCGGGACAGGGGGCTTTACACCGGGGAGCTGTTTTTT.